This TCR beta chain was recorded in a study of blood T cell repertoires in COVID-19. Study details: Specimens from acute and convalescent COVID-19 originated in the United States, Italy and Spain. T cells, B-cell-depleted T cells, or PBMCs provided the cDNA or gDNA that served as material.

This clone came up a few times. Authors' methods: By means of reference gene primer amplification, nucleated cell counts were estimated. Libraries were prepared by immunoSEQ multiplex PCR; TCRdb keeps only in-frame clonotypes and omits some of them. The V and J calls and clone size were taken over from that table, and D and trimming were inferred from the DNA. The table has approximately 80,000 clones, about 85% seen once. CDR3 length: 14 residues. The junction had 3 bases not matched to a gene; V was cut back by 1 base and J by 7 bases. CDR1 and CDR2 (germline): KGHSH, LQKENI. The chain carries TRBV18 and TRBJ1-4; TRBD1 aligns across 7 bases. The material sequenced was peripheral blood. This sequence was found in a human donor in a cohort sampled during active COVID-19. The CDR3 bases are TGTGCCAGCTCACCACAACAGGGGACTGAAAAACTGTTTTTT. Residues: CASSPQQGTEKLFF.